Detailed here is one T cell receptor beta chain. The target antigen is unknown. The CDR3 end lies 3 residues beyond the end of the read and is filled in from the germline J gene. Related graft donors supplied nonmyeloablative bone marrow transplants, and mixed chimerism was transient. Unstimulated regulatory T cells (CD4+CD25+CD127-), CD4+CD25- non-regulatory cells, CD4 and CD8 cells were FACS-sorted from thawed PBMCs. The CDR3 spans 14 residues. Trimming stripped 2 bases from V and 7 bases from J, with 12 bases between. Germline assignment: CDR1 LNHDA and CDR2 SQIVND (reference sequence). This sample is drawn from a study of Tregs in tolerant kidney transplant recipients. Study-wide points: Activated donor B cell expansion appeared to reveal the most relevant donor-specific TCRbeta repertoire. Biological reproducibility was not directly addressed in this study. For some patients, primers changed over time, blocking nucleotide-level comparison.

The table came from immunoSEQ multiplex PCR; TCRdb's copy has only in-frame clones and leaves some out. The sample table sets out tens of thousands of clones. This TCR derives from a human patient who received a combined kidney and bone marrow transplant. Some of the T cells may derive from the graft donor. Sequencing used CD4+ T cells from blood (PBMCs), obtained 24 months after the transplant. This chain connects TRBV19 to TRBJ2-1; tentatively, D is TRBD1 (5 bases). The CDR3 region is CASSIRGLGNEQFF. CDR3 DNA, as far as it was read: TGTGCCAGTAGTATAAGGGGCCTGGGGAATGAG.